This T cell receptor (beta chain) was identified during a study of cytomegalovirus exposure and HLA in healthy donors. Per germline, CDR1 LNHDA and CDR2 SQIVND (reference sequence). This CDR3 is 17 amino acids long. V gave up 1 base and J gave up 0 bases; unmatched junction bases: 6. Researchers ran the PCR with 60 Vbeta and 13 Jbeta primers. Sequenced by immunoSEQ multiplex PCR; TCRdb stores in-frame clones only, minus some. The data show roughly 200,000 clones, 81% seen once. The chain recombines TRBV19 with TRBJ2-3; 8 nucleotides line up with TRBD2. This clonotype was obtained from a middle-aged man in good health and CMV-seropositive. Specimen: PBMCs. The CDR3 nucleotides are TGTGCCAGTAGTATAGCGGGGGGGCCGCCAAGCACAGATACGCAGTATTTT. This gives the protein CASSIAGGPPSTDTQYF.